This is a list of T cell receptor beta chains from one sample in a study of blood T cells in healthy people across ages. TCRdb called the 5' RACE reads again in MiXCR, with one record for every CDR3 protein. Of 1,800,000 or so distinct CDR3 sequences in the sample, roughly 43% were seen once. Sequencing was done on a sample of blood. Source of these receptors: a human donor in good health. Both conserved end residues are part of each CDR3. The D gene is left open where the match is weak. Not all rows give a size; the values are once, few, many and, for expanded clones, a class.

once	TRBV5-1	14	TRBD2	TRBJ2-1	CASSVELAGGFQFF	TGCGCCAGCAGCGTTGAACTAGCGGGGGGTTTTCAGTTCTTC
NA	TRBV24-1	16	NA	TRBJ2-2	CATSETGPWGTGELFF	TGTGCCACCAGTGAAACGGGACCGTGGGGCACCGGGGAGCTGTTTTTT
NA	TRBV6-2/TRBV6-3	15	NA	TRBJ1-5	CASSYEGLGNQPQHF	TGTGCCAGCAGTTACGAGGGGCTGGGCAATCAGCCCCAGCATTTT
few	TRBV9	15	TRBD2	TRBJ2-7	CASSPRGGLPYEQYF	TGTGCCAGCAGCCCACGGGGGGGCCTCCCCTACGAGCAGTACTTC
once	TRBV7-9	14	NA	TRBJ1-1	CTSSGGSGNTEAFF	TGTACCAGCAGCGGGGGGTCTGGGAACACTGAAGCTTTCTTT
NA	TRBV9	14	NA	TRBJ1-2	CASSPQGSILGYTF	TGTGCCAGCAGCCCACAGGGAAGTATTCTTGGCTACACCTTC
many	TRBV29-1	14	TRBD1	TRBJ1-2	CSVHLDRGGYGYTF	TGCAGCGTCCACCTGGACAGGGGAGGATATGGCTACACCTTC
once	TRBV15	14	NA	TRBJ1-1	CATSRNRQQVEAFF	TGTGCCACCAGCAGGAATAGACAACAAGTTGAAGCTTTCTTT
NA	TRBV7-2	16	TRBD2	TRBJ2-3	CASSFSGGSPGLAQYF	TGTGCCAGCAGCTTTAGCGGGGGGTCCCCCGGGTTGGCGCAGTATTTT
NA	TRBV20-1	16	NA	TRBJ1-4	CSARDGFDGQDEKLFF	TGCAGTGCTAGAGATGGTTTTGACGGACAAGATGAAAAACTGTTTTTT
once	TRBV12-3/TRBV12-4	12	NA	TRBJ1-2	CASTEPGSFYTF	TGTGCCAGCACCGAACCTGGATCTTTCTACACCTTC
NA	TRBV2	13	NA	TRBJ2-7	CASSDGGAGEQYF	TGTGCCAGCAGTGATGGAGGGGCCGGCGAGCAGTACTTC
NA	TRBV24-1	15	NA	TRBJ2-3	CATSDPGHIRDTQYF	TGTGCCACCAGTGACCCCGGACATATTAGGGATACGCAGTATTTT
NA	TRBV7-2	16	NA	TRBJ2-3	CASSLVLADVTGTQYF	TGTGCCAGCAGCTTAGTTCTAGCGGATGTGACAGGTACGCAGTATTTT
NA	TRBV20-1	16	TRBD2	TRBJ2-1	CSADSVGLAVHNEQFF	TGCAGTGCCGACTCTGTCGGGCTAGCGGTTCACAATGAGCAGTTCTTC